This TCR beta chain was sequenced during a study of CD8 T cells in ankylosing spondylitis. Study-level findings and limits: Within ankylosing spondylitis blood, a TCR beta motif made up of seven to nine highly homologous variants appeared to be characteristic.

Each CDR3 protein gets one entry after TCRdb re-called the 5' RACE reads with MiXCR. Among fewer than 550,000 distinct CDR3 sequences listed, roughly 5% were seen once. Germline loops: CDR1 DFQATT, CDR2 SNEGSKA (reference sequence). V lost 7 bases to trimming and J lost 1 base, with 7 bases between them. The CDR3 extends over 11 amino acids. In this sample, this clonotype turned up many times. Its antigen is unknown. This TCR was recovered from a male donor with ankylosing spondylitis. The chain uses TRBV20-1 and TRBJ1-1; D ambiguous. Source material: blood, either unsorted or a sorted T cell fraction (not recorded which). CDR3 coding DNA: TGCAGTGTCCAACAGAACACTGAAGCTTTCTTT. Residues: CSVQQNTEAFF.